Listed below are T cell receptor beta chains from one sample, sequenced in a study of preoperative IRX-2 immunotherapy in early breast cancer. Produced via immunoSEQ multiplex PCR; TCRdb's table is partial and in-frame only. This sample has about 38,000 clones, with 82% found just once. Sample: lymph node tissue, taken after IRX-2 immunotherapy. These receptors came from a human donor with breast cancer. The CDR3 runs from the conserved cysteine through the conserved F or W. Fields, in order: CDR3 protein, CDR3 DNA, V gene, J gene, D gene, clone size. A D gene is named only where the DNA matches it firmly. Clone size appears in some rows only: once, few, many, or a class for an expanded clone.

CASSSQGHSYEQYF,TGCGCCAGCAGCTCACAGGGCCACTCCTACGAGCAGTACTTC,TRBV5-1,TRBJ2-7,.,.
CASSPGTEYGYTF,TGTGCCAGCTCGCCCGGGACAGAGTATGGCTACACCTTC,TRBV18,TRBJ1-2,TRBD1,once
CASSYPGTGQNEQYF,TGTGCCAGCAGCTATCCCGGGACAGGGCAGAACGAGCAGTACTTC,TRBV11-3,TRBJ2-7,TRBD1,.
CASSGGGGNQPQHF,TGTGCCAGCAGCGGGGGAGGGGGGAATCAGCCCCAGCATTTT,TRBV11-3,TRBJ1-5,.,.
CASRTLQGFGSGNTIYF,TGTGCCAGCAGGACGCTTCAGGGATTCGGTTCTGGAAACACCATATATTTT,TRBV28,TRBJ1-3,.,.
CASSPSHQGTTIYF,TGTGCCAGCAGCCCGAGCCATCAGGGGACCACCATATATTTT,TRBV14,TRBJ1-3,.,few
CASSLDLPYNEQFF,TGTGCCAGCAGCTTGGACCTCCCCTACAATGAGCAGTTCTTC,TRBV11-1,TRBJ2-1,.,.
CASSYGVLNTGELFF,TGTGCCAGCAGTTACGGGGTCCTGAACACCGGGGAGCTGTTTTTT,TRBV6-8,TRBJ2-2,.,.
CASSLSRGSSYEQYF,TGTGCCAGCAGCTTATCTAGGGGGTCCTCCTACGAGCAGTACTTC,TRBV7-7,TRBJ2-7,.,.
CASSFLNQPQHF,TGTGCCAGCAGTTTCCTCAATCAGCCCCAGCATTTT,TRBV27,TRBJ1-5,.,once
CASSLVRLAGGTDTQYF,TGTGCCAGCAGCTTAGTGCGGCTAGCGGGGGGCACAGATACGCAGTATTTT,TRBV11-3,TRBJ2-3,TRBD2,few
CASSGTGHQPQHF,TGTGCCAGCAGTGGTACGGGGCATCAGCCCCAGCATTTT,TRBV6-8,TRBJ1-5,.,few
CASSEIAGGPGELFF,TGTGCCAGCAGTGAAATAGCGGGGGGCCCCGGGGAGCTGTTTTTT,TRBV6-7,TRBJ2-2,TRBD2,.
CASSPAWGTYEQYF,TGTGCCAGCAGCCCGGCCTGGGGTACCTACGAGCAGTACTTC,TRBV11-3,TRBJ2-7,.,.
CASSWTGGEGTQYF,TGTGCCAGCAGCTGGACAGGGGGCGAGGGGACCCAGTACTTC,TRBV11-3,TRBJ2-5,TRBD1,.
CASSFRDRGNEQFF,TGTGCCAGTAGCTTTAGGGACAGGGGAAATGAGCAGTTCTTC,TRBV19,TRBJ2-1,TRBD1,.
CAWRPGDGEYNEQFF,TGTGCCTGGAGGCCCGGCGACGGGGAGTACAATGAGCAGTTCTTC,TRBV30,TRBJ2-1,.,.
CSVEGTGEKLFF,TGCAGCGTTGAGGGTACGGGTGAAAAACTGTTTTTT,TRBV29-1,TRBJ1-4,.,.
CASRGTGDRVFAYEQYF,TGTGCCAGCAGAGGCACTGGGGACAGGGTTTTCGCCTACGAGCAGTACTTC,TRBV11-3,TRBJ2-7,TRBD1,once
CASSLQGLSQPQHF,TGTGCCAGCAGCTTACAGGGTTTAAGTCAGCCCCAGCATTTT,TRBV7-7,TRBJ1-5,.,.
CASSLIGGQTNYGYTF,TGCGCCAGCAGCCTTATTGGGGGACAGACTAACTATGGCTACACCTTC,TRBV23-1,TRBJ1-2,TRBD1,.
CASNVAGVNQPQHF,TGTGCCAGCAACGTCGCGGGAGTAAATCAGCCCCAGCATTTT,TRBV11-3,TRBJ1-5,.,.
CASSRQGGEKLFF,TGTGCCAGTAGTAGACAGGGTGGCGAAAAACTGTTTTTT,TRBV19,TRBJ1-4,TRBD1,.
CASRRLTTDTQYF,TGTGCCAGCAGGAGACTAACCACAGATACGCAGTATTTT,TRBV6-8,TRBJ2-3,.,.
CASSYSGLAITGELFF,TGTGCCAGCAGTTACTCGGGACTAGCGATCACCGGGGAGCTGTTTTTT,TRBV6-8,TRBJ2-2,TRBD2,.
CAWSPGTGNGYTF,TGTGCCTGGAGTCCCGGGACAGGGAACGGCTACACCTTC,TRBV30,TRBJ1-2,TRBD1,few
CASSLDYSGNTIYF,TGTGCCAGCAGCTTGGACTACTCTGGAAACACCATATATTTT,TRBV11-3,TRBJ1-3,.,.
CASSYPALAGVYEQYF,TGTGCCAGCAGTTACCCAGCGCTAGCGGGGGTTTACGAGCAGTACTTC,TRBV6-8,TRBJ2-7,TRBD2,.
CASSTSGQGNTEAFF,TGTGCCAGCAGCACCTCGGGACAGGGAAACACTGAAGCTTTCTTT,TRBV11-3,TRBJ1-1,TRBD1,.
CAAQQSRERWGTEAFF,TGTGCCGCCCAGCAGTCGAGGGAAAGGTGGGGCACTGAAGCTTTCTTT,TRBV6-8,TRBJ1-1,.,.
CASSSQGSGYGYTF,TGCGCCAGCAGCTCTCAGGGGAGTGGCTATGGCTACACCTTC,TRBV5-1,TRBJ1-2,.,.
CASSLSTQGSTEAFF,TGCGCCAGCAGCTTGTCGACTCAGGGAAGCACTGAAGCTTTCTTT,TRBV5-1,TRBJ1-1,.,.
CASSTTGDSQPQHF,TGTGCCAGTAGTACTACAGGGGACAGTCAGCCCCAGCATTTT,TRBV19,TRBJ1-5,TRBD1,.
CASSRPGTNIHEQFF,TGTGCCAGCAGCAGACCCGGGACAAACATCCATGAGCAGTTCTTC,TRBV11-3,TRBJ2-1,.,.
CASSLGTISSYEQYF,TGTGCCAGCAGCTTGGGGACTATTTCTTCCTACGAGCAGTACTTC,TRBV11-3,TRBJ2-7,TRBD2,.
CAISESAVTNYGYTF,TGTGCCATCAGTGAGTCCGCAGTTACAAACTATGGCTACACCTTC,TRBV10-3,TRBJ1-2,.,.
CASHGGGGMQFF,TGTGCCTCTCACGGGGGCGGGGGAATGCAGTTCTTC,TRBV19,TRBJ2-1,.,once
CASSLEHNSPLHF,TGTGCCAGCAGCTTAGAGCATAATTCACCCCTCCACTTT,TRBV7-8,TRBJ1-6,.,.
CASSRTSGGYTDTQYF,TGTGCCAGCAGCCGGACTAGCGGGGGATACACAGATACGCAGTATTTT,TRBV11-3,TRBJ2-3,TRBD2,.
CASSLEASSNYGYTF,TGTGCCAGCAGCTTAGAGGCGTCCAGTAACTATGGCTACACCTTC,TRBV7-5,TRBJ1-2,.,.
CASSYDPMSGTGGSTRYGYTF,TGTGCCAGCAGCTACGACCCGATGTCCGGGACAGGGGGTTCAACTCGCTATGGCTACACCTTC,TRBV7-7,TRBJ1-2,TRBD1,once
CASSLRDSGAYEQYF,TGTGCCAGCAGCTTACGGGATAGCGGGGCCTACGAGCAGTACTTC,TRBV11-3,TRBJ2-7,TRBD2,.
CASSTVTGAYSNQPQHF,TGTGCCAGTAGTACGGTGACAGGAGCGTATAGCAATCAGCCCCAGCATTTT,TRBV19,TRBJ1-5,.,.
CASSPEFGALADEQYF,TGCGCCAGCAGCCCGGAATTTGGTGCTTTGGCGGATGAGCAGTACTTC,TRBV5-1,TRBJ2-7,.,.
CASSLRLAGVSSTDTQYF,TGTGCCAGCAGCCTAAGACTAGCGGGGGTTTCTAGCACAGATACGCAGTATTTT,TRBV11-3,TRBJ2-3,TRBD2,.
CASSRTGGPNTEAFF,TGTGCCAGCAGCCGCACCGGGGGGCCGAACACTGAAGCTTTCTTT,TRBV11-3,TRBJ1-1,.,once
CAVISGGSGNNEQFF,TGTGCCGTCATTTCAGGGGGCTCCGGGAACAATGAGCAGTTCTTC,TRBV6-8,TRBJ2-1,TRBD1,.
CASSLLDSLNEKLFF,TGTGCCAGCAGTTTACTGGACAGCCTAAATGAAAAACTGTTTTTT,TRBV6-8,TRBJ1-4,.,.
CASSFMPYTEAFF,TGTGCCAGCAGCTTCATGCCATACACTGAAGCTTTCTTT,TRBV7-4,TRBJ1-1,.,.
CASGAGANNEQFF,TGTGCCAGCGGTGCGGGGGCAAACAATGAGCAGTTCTTC,TRBV7-1,TRBJ2-1,.,.
CASSTRGGTGQPQHF,TGTGCCAGTAGTACCCGGGGGGGCACGGGACAGCCCCAGCATTTT,TRBV19,TRBJ1-5,.,.
CASSQDLPGSGNTIYF,TGCGCCAGCAGCCAAGATCTACCCGGGTCTGGAAACACCATATATTTT,TRBV1,TRBJ1-3,.,.
CSVESRGLDEQYF,TGCAGCGTTGAGTCCAGGGGGCTGGACGAGCAGTACTTC,TRBV29-1,TRBJ2-7,TRBD1,.
CASSSAGQGVREQYF,TGTGCCAGCAGTTCTGCGGGACAGGGAGTAAGGGAGCAGTACTTC,TRBV28,TRBJ2-7,TRBD1,few
CASSPTPGLVDRADTQYF,TGTGCCAGCAGCCCAACTCCGGGACTAGTAGATCGGGCAGATACGCAGTATTTT,TRBV7-7,TRBJ2-3,TRBD2,.
CASSSLTPGTGEGYTF,TGTGCCAGCAGCTCCTTAACCCCCGGGACAGGGGAAGGCTACACCTTC,TRBV11-3,TRBJ1-2,TRBD1,.
CASSRAGGNYGYTF,TGTGCCAGCAGTAGAGCAGGGGGCAACTATGGCTACACCTTC,TRBV28,TRBJ1-2,TRBD1,.
CASSPDRGRSEAFF,TGTGCCAGCTCACCCGACAGGGGGCGGTCTGAAGCTTTCTTT,TRBV18,TRBJ1-1,TRBD1,.